This T cell receptor beta chain derives from a study of blood T cell repertoires in COVID-19. Study-level information: From the United States, Italy and Spain came samples of acute and convalescent COVID-19. T cells, B-cell-depleted T cells, or PBMCs provided the cDNA or gDNA that served as material.

Per the authors' pipeline: Amplification of reference gene primers was used by the study to estimate nucleated cell counts. Measured with immunoSEQ multiplex PCR; TCRdb has only the in-frame clones, and not every one. V and J calls plus clone size are reproduced from that table; the DNA served to infer D and trimming. Among approximately 38,000 clones listed, approximately 96% were seen once. Germline V gene data show CDR1 as MNHEY and CDR2 as SMNVEV (reference sequence). This CDR3 is 13 amino acids long. Trimming took 2 bases from V and 7 from J, leaving 9 bases between them. The specimen was peripheral blood. This chain links TRBV27 with TRBJ2-1; TRBD2 might be the D (6 bases). The receptor's source is a human donor with active COVID-19. The donor label of this sample is uncertain. The CDR3 region is CASSLAEGNEQFF. CDR3 sequence (DNA): TGTGCCAGCAGTTTAGCGGAGGGGAATGAGCAGTTCTTC.